This entry concerns a single T cell receptor (beta chain). J gave up 5 bases and V 0 bases, and 3 bases lay outside the gene matches. The germline CDR1 and CDR2 sequences are SGHRS and YFSETQ. The CDR3 is made up of 14 amino acids. The data belong to a study of blood T cell repertoires in COVID-19. Study background: There were acute and convalescent COVID-19 samples, and they came from the United States, Italy and Spain. From T cells, B-cell-depleted T cells, or PBMCs came the material, which was cDNA or gDNA.

In the original processing: Reference gene primer amplification gave estimated nucleated cell counts. Profiling relied on immunoSEQ multiplex PCR, and the TCRdb table lists in-frame clones only, not all of them. V and J calls and clone size come straight from that table; D and trimming were deduced from the DNA. In the table there are almost 70,000 clones, about 91% of which are singletons. This receptor was obtained from a woman aged 70-85 years with acute or convalescent COVID-19. The sample consisted of peripheral blood. The chain recombines TRBV5-1 with TRBJ2-5; 8 positions match TRBD1. DNA for the CDR3: TGCGCCAGCAGCTTGGCGGGGGACAGGGAGACCCAGTACTTC. This codes for CASSLAGDRETQYF.